This TCR beta chain originates from a study of blood T cell repertoires in COVID-19 (dated by TCRdb to 2018 to 2021). Context from the whole study: The collaborator samples originated in the United States, Italy and Spain and spanned the acute and convalescent phases of COVID-19. The material from the prospective study consisted of cDNA or gDNA derived from T cells, B-cell-depleted T cells, or PBMCs. The dataset comprised deeply sampled blood TCRbeta repertoires from subjects exposed to, actively infected with, or recovered from COVID-19. The repertoires were made available in a free public database intended to serve as a resource for research on the immune response to SARS-CoV-2. The samples were drawn from two sources: the first 160 participants of the ongoing ImmuneRACE study, and 1,200 or so subjects contributed by 6 global collaborators. Nearly every sample came with metadata listing a de-identified subject ID, COVID-19 status, age in years and sex. HLA class I and class II types, where available, came from metadata supplied by the sample provider rather than from assay-based typing. Paper-wide results and their limitations: The quantity of clinical and demographic metadata differed by source and by participant and was supplied without curation.

Per the germline V gene (reference sequence), SGHNT is the CDR1 and YYREEE is the CDR2. Counted from cysteine to phenylalanine, this CDR3 has 15 amino acids. Here the CDR3 DNA is all that survives: 45 bases in frame from base 1. Germline trimming: 4 bases from V, 3 bases from J; junction bases outside gene matches: 6. To note about this clone: The clone's antigen remains unknown. Nothing much larger sits one base from this clone, and base qualities are not available. Other nucleotide sequences in the sample specify the same CDR3.

TCRbeta CDR3 regions were amplified from genomic DNA by means of the immunoSEQ Assay, a bias-controlled multiplex PCR. For the original study's pipeline: The number of nucleated cells in each sample was estimated by amplification of reference gene primers within the assay. Sequence reads were collapsed and filtered to measure the absolute abundance of every unique TCRbeta CDR3 rearrangement. Productive Simpson clonality was computed per sample as the square root of Simpson's diversity index over productive rearrangements. TCRdb mirrors the immuneACCESS table, restricted to in-frame sequences. Some clones are absent from its copies; in checked studies, under half trace to an unresolved V gene, and the reason for the others is unknown. Clone size and the V and J calls come from that table; the DNA yielded D and trimming. This sample is represented by some 150,000 clones; less than 90% of them were singletons. Clones ranked in the top ten supply 5.5% to 7.5% of the sample.

Enrolling through a virtual design, the prospective study's participants ranged in age from roughly 18 to 89 years and lived across 20 to 30 United States geographic areas. To assign participants to cohorts, the prospective study relied on clinical history that participants themselves reported in a screening survey and a study questionnaire. Exposed participants had been in contact with someone with a PCR-confirmed or clinician-diagnosed COVID-19 case within 2 weeks of study entry. Each participant in the prospective study had whole blood, serum and a nasopharyngeal or oropharyngeal swab collected by mobile phlebotomists. Over a roughly 2-month period, participants in the prospective study had the option of providing additional blood draws and questionnaires. Blood samples from the prospective study were shipped frozen or at room temperature prior to DNA extraction.

Here the chain combines TRBV5-4 and TRBJ2-2; the central 7 bases match TRBD1. This TCR came from a woman in her forties or fifties who had been exposed to COVID-19. Sequenced input: PBMCs or T cells enriched from blood (not recorded which). The CDR3 sequence is CASSPGGRDTGELFF. The DNA is as follows: TGTGCCAGCAGCCCAGGGGGTCGTGACACCGGGGAGCTGTTTTTT.